This T cell receptor beta chain was found in a study of a mutant IDH1 vaccine in newly diagnosed glioma. Study at large: Visit V12 happened at week 35; visit V13 happened at week 47.

Time point of the sample: week 47, end of study. Vaccination used 300 ug of mutant IDH1 20-mer peptide per dose, with topical imiquimod. There are a few counts of this clone. Its antigen is still unknown. CDR3 length: 16 residues. V dropped 0 bases and J dropped 7; count of bases not matched to a gene: 10. Germline assignment: CDR1 MNHNS and CDR2 SASEGT. Repertoires were generated with immunoSEQ multiplex PCR, while TCRdb's copy carries only in-frame clones and drops some. Among about 56,000 clones listed, 60% to 80% were seen once. This TCR came from a man over 45 with glioma. The chain joins TRBV6-1 to TRBJ2-7; TRBD1 matches 9 bases. This sample comprised PBMCs, obtained from a glioma patient whose treatment included an IDH1 peptide vaccine. The CDR3 loop reads CASSEADLTGGIEQYF. The DNA of the CDR3 is TGTGCCAGCAGTGAAGCGGATTTGACAGGGGGGATAGAGCAGTACTTC.